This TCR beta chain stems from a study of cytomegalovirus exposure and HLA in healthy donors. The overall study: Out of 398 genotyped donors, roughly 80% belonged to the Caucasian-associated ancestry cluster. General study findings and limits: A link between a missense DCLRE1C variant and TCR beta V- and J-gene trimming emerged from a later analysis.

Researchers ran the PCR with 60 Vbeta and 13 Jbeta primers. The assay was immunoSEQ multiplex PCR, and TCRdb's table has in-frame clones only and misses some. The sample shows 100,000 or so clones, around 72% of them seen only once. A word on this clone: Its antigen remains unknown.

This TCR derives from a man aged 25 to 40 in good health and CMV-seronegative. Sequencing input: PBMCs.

The CDR3 DNA follows: TGTGCCAGCAGCCCCCGGGACAGGGCAGGCAATGAGCAGTTCTTC. Translating it yields CASSPRDRAGNEQFF. This chain joins TRBV28 and TRBJ2-1; TRBD1 agrees at 9 bases. This CDR3 region has 15 residues. The V gene's germline CDR1 is MDHEN and CDR2 SYDVKM. With 6 bases clipped from V and 6 bases from J, the junction kept 9 bases outside the gene matches. The variable domain in full, with the rest retrieved from reference TRBV28 and TRBJ2-1, is DVKVTQSSRYLVKRTGEKVFLECVQDMDHENMFWYRQDPGLGLRLIYFSYDVKMKEKGDIPEGYSVSREKKERFSLILESASTNQTSMYLCASSPRDRAGNEQFFGPGTRLTVL.